Listed here is a single TCR beta chain. The antigen it binds to is not known. One base away there is no much larger clone; base qualities are not given. Patients chosen for sequencing had shown expansion of CD8+CD57+ cells by flow cytometry. All patients had severe acquired aplastic anemia diagnosed by International Study of Aplastic Anemia and Agranulocytosis and Camitta criteria. No patient had received any therapy when blood was sampled. The study deep-sequenced TCR repertoires of sorted CD4+ and CD8+ blood T cells from severe aplastic anemia patients and healthy subjects. Patients were enrolled under clinicaltrials.gov protocols 00001620, 01623167, 00001397, 00071045, 00081523 and 00961064 in the USA. Ficoll-Paque density gradient centrifugation was used to isolate peripheral blood mononuclear cells. Before DNA extraction, CD4+ and CD8+ T cells were sorted by FACS or by magnetic beads. The CDR3 starts with the cysteine, ends with the phenylalanine, and has 18 residues. Of the read, only the CDR3 DNA is kept; its 54 bases are in frame from base 1. Relative to germline, V is 0 bases shorter and J is 4 bases shorter, with 17 bases between their ends. As encoded in the germline V gene (reference sequence), CDR1 is SGHNT while CDR2 is YYREEE.

Genomic DNA served as template for TCR beta VDJ combination and CDR3 sequence profiling. An Illumina HiSeq 2000 was the platform used for TCR repertoire sequencing. The original pipeline was this. Repertoire assessment relied on Simpson's diversity index, CDR3 size and DJ length profiles, and TRBV/TRBJ rearrangement plots. The most abundant DNA sequence in the deep sequencing data was defined as the immunodominant clone. CDR3 amino acid sequences were screened for sharing across subjects and compared with published repertoires and the VDJdb database. TCRdb redid the processing of the public reads, applying fastp at Q25 and MiXCR, and retained in-frame beta chains. One record per CDR3 amino acid sequence lists the most common genes and DNA. In this record, the V and J calls reflect TCRdb's handling and not the investigators' own analysis. A total of around 500,000 distinct CDR3 sequences appear in this sample, around 30% of them only once. The ten biggest clones cover about 0.8% of the sample.

The data originate from a study of CD8+CD57+ T cells in acquired aplastic anemia (dated by TCRdb to between 2017 and 2018). A note on the overall study: A mean of about 3.2 ug of DNA, ranging from roughly 0.2 to 27.4 ug, was extracted from sorted CD4+ and CD8+ cells. CD8+CD57+ expansion was defined as frequency above the mean frequency observed in healthy subjects.

What the study reported, not specific to this receptor: Around 28 CD8+ CDR3 sequences were found to be shared between patients and controls, but these sequences appeared to be highly expressed in patients and within the immunodominant clones of the patients. Between patients and healthy controls, no significant difference in CD8+ Simpson's diversity was found (P=0.060).

The sequence derives from a human donor with aplastic anemia. Recombination joined TRBV5-4 with TRBJ2-6, with no D gene named confidently. The source material was sorted CD4+, CD8+, or CD8+CD57+ T cells (not recorded which) from PBMCs. The nucleotide sequence is TGTGCCAGCAGCTTGGATGGCACTCGCCTCCTCGGGGCCAACGTCCTGACTTTC. This gives the protein CASSLDGTRLLGANVLTF.